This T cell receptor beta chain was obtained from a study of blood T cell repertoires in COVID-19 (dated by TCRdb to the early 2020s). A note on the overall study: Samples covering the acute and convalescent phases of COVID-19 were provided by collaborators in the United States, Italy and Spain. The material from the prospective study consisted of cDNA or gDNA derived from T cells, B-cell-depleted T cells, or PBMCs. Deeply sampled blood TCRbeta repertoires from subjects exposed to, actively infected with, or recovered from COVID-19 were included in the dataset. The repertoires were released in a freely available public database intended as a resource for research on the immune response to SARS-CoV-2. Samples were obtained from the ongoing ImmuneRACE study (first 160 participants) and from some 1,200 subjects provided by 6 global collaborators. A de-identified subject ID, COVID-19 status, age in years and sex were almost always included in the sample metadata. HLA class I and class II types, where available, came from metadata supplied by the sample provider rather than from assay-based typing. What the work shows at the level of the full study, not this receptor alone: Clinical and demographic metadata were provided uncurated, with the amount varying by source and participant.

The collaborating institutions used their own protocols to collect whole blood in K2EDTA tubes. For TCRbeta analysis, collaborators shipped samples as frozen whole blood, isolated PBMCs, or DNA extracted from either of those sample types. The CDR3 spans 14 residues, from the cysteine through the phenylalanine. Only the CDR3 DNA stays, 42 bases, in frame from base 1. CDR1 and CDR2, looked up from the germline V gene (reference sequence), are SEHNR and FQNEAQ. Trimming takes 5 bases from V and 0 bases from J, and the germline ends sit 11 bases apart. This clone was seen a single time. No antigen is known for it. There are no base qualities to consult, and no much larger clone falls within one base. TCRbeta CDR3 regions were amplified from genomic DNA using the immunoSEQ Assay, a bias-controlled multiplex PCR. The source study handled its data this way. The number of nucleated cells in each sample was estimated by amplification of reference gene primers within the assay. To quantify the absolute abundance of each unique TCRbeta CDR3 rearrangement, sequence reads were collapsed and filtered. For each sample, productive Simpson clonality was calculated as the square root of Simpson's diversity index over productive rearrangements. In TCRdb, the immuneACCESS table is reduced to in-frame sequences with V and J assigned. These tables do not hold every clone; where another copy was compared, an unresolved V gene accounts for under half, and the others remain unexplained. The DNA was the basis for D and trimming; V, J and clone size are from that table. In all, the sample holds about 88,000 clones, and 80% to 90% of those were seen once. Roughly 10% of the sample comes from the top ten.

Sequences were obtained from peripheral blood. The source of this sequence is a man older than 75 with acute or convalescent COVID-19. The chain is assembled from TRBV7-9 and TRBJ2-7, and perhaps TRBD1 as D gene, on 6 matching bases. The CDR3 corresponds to CASSGQGSSYEQYF. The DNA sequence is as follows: TGTGCCAGCAGCGGGCAGGGGAGCTCCTACGAGCAGTACTTC.